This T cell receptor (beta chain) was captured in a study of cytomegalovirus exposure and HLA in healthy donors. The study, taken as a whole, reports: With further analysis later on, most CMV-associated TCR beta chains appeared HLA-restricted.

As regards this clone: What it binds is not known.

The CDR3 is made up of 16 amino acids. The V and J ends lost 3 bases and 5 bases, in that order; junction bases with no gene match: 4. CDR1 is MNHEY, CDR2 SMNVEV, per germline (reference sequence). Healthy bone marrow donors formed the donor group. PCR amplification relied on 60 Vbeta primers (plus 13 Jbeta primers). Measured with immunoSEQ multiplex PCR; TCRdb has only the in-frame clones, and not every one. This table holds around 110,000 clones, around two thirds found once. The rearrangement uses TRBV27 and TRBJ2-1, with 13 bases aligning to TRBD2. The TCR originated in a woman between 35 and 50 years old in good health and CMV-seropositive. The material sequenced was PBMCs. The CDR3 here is CASSFGTSGMDNEQFF. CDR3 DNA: TGTGCCAGCAGTTTCGGGACTAGCGGGATGGACAATGAGCAGTTCTTC.